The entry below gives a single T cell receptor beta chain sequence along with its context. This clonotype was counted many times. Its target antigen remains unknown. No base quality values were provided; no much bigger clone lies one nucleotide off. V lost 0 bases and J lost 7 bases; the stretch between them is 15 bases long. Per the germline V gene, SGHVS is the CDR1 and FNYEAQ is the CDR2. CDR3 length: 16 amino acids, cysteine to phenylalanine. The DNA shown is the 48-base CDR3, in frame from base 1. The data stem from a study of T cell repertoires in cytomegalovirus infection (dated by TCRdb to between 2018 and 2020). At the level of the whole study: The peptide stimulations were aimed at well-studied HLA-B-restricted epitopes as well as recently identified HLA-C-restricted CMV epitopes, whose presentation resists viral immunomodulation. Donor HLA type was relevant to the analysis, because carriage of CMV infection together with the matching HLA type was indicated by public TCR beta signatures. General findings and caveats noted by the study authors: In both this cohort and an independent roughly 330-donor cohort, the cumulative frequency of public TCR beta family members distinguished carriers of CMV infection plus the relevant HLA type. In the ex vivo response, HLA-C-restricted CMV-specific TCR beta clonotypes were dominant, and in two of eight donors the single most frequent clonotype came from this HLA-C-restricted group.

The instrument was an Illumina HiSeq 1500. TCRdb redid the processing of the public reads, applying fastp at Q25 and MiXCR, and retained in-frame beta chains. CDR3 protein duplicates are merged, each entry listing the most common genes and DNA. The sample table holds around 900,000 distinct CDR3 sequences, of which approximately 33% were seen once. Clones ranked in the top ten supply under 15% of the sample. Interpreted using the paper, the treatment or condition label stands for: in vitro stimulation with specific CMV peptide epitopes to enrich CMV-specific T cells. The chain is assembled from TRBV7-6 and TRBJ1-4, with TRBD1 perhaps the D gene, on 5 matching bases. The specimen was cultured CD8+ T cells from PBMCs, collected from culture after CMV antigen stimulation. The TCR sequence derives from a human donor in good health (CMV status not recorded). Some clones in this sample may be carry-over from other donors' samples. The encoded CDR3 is CASSLAAGEDGEKLFF. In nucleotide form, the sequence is TGTGCCAGCAGCTTAGCCGCGGGGGAGGATGGTGAAAAACTGTTTTTT.